This is a list of T cell receptor beta chains from one sample in a study of T-cell reconstitution after alpha-beta-depleted transplantation in children. TCRdb re-called the PCR reads with MiXCR, one entry per CDR3 protein. The data show a few hundred thousand distinct CDR3 sequences, approximately 20% seen once. The sample in question was PBMCs from the stem cell graft donor, obtained from the stem cell graft. These receptors were collected from a human donor who donated a stem cell graft to a child with acute myeloid leukemia. Both conserved end residues are part of each CDR3. The order of the fields is V gene, D gene, J gene, clone size, CDR3 DNA, CDR3 protein. D genes are given only for firm matches. A row's size may be missing; if present it is once, few, many or a size class.

V gene: TRBV20-1; D gene: NA; J gene: TRBJ1-2; clone size: NA; CDR3 DNA: TGCAGTGCTAGAGATTCGCGGGTAGGCTACACCTTC; CDR3 protein: CSARDSRVGYTF
V gene: TRBV24-1; D gene: NA; J gene: TRBJ2-1; clone size: NA; CDR3 DNA: TGTGCCACCAGTGACCCACCTAAACAGGGACTGTTACAGTTCTTC; CDR3 protein: CATSDPPKQGLLQFF
V gene: TRBV28; D gene: TRBD2; J gene: TRBJ2-1; clone size: NA; CDR3 DNA: TGTGCCAGCAGGGGGGGACTAGCGGGAGGGCCAGTATCCTACAATGAGCAGTTCTTC; CDR3 protein: CASRGGLAGGPVSYNEQFF
V gene: TRBV4-2; D gene: NA; J gene: TRBJ1-3; clone size: few; CDR3 DNA: TGTGCCAGCAGCCCCCGGGGAGGAAACACCATATATTTT; CDR3 protein: CASSPRGGNTIYF
V gene: TRBV29-1; D gene: NA; J gene: TRBJ2-1; clone size: many; CDR3 DNA: TGCAGGATCTCCGGGACACTCACACCGGGCTCCTACAATGAGCAGTTCTTC; CDR3 protein: CRISGTLTPGSYNEQFF
V gene: TRBV2; D gene: NA; J gene: TRBJ2-5; clone size: NA; CDR3 DNA: TGTGCCAGCAGTGATGATCTGGGTAGGGCTGTAGAGACCCAGTACTTC; CDR3 protein: CASSDDLGRAVETQYF
V gene: TRBV28; D gene: NA; J gene: TRBJ1-2; clone size: NA; CDR3 DNA: TGTGCCAGCAGTTTAGAGACACGGGGCTACACCTTC; CDR3 protein: CASSLETRGYTF
V gene: TRBV18; D gene: NA; J gene: TRBJ2-7; clone size: few; CDR3 DNA: TGTGCCAGCTCACCACCAGGGTTCTACGAGCAGTACTTC; CDR3 protein: CASSPPGFYEQYF
V gene: TRBV12-3/TRBV12-4; D gene: NA; J gene: TRBJ2-2; clone size: many; CDR3 DNA: TGTGCCACAGGGATCACCGGGGAGCTGTTTTTT; CDR3 protein: CATGITGELFF
V gene: TRBV28; D gene: TRBD2; J gene: TRBJ2-1; clone size: NA; CDR3 DNA: TGTGCCAGCAGTTACCGGGGACTAGTTTCCGATGAGCAGTTCTTC; CDR3 protein: CASSYRGLVSDEQFF
V gene: TRBV30; D gene: NA; J gene: TRBJ1-1; clone size: few; CDR3 DNA: TGTGCCTGGAGTGCCCTGTCTCATTCCAGGCCTAACACTGAAGCTTTCTTT; CDR3 protein: CAWSALSHSRPNTEAFF
V gene: TRBV27; D gene: NA; J gene: TRBJ2-2; clone size: NA; CDR3 DNA: TGTGCCAGCAGTTTATCCGTGGGTCGATCGAACACCGGGGAGCTGTTTTTT; CDR3 protein: CASSLSVGRSNTGELFF
V gene: TRBV6-6; D gene: NA; J gene: TRBJ1-1; clone size: few; CDR3 DNA: TGTGCCAGCAGTTACTCTAGCACTGAAGCTTTCTTT; CDR3 protein: CASSYSSTEAFF
V gene: TRBV5-5; D gene: NA; J gene: TRBJ2-4; clone size: few; CDR3 DNA: TGTGCCAGCAGCTTGGGGCCCCGTATGTGGACCAAAAACATTCAGTACTTC; CDR3 protein: CASSLGPRMWTKNIQYF
V gene: TRBV12-3/TRBV12-4; D gene: TRBD2; J gene: TRBJ2-1; clone size: many; CDR3 DNA: TGTGCCAGCAGTTCGACTAGCGGGAGAGGTGAGCAGTTCTTC; CDR3 protein: CASSSTSGRGEQFF
V gene: TRBV28; D gene: TRBD2; J gene: TRBJ2-7; clone size: NA; CDR3 DNA: TGTGCCATGCAACTAGCGGGAGGCCTCTACGAGCAGTACTTC; CDR3 protein: CAMQLAGGLYEQYF
V gene: TRBV20-1; D gene: NA; J gene: TRBJ1-5; clone size: few; CDR3 DNA: TGCAGTGCCGCCACTGGGGGCGGTCAGCCCCAGCATTTT; CDR3 protein: CSAATGGGQPQHF
V gene: TRBV12-3/TRBV12-4; D gene: NA; J gene: TRBJ2-6; clone size: few; CDR3 DNA: TGTGCCAGCAGTTTAGGAGTTACTGGGGCCAACGTCCTGACTTTC; CDR3 protein: CASSLGVTGANVLTF
V gene: TRBV27; D gene: NA; J gene: TRBJ2-5; clone size: few; CDR3 DNA: TGTGCCCCTGCCGACCGTGGGGAGACCCAGTACTTC; CDR3 protein: CAPADRGETQYF
V gene: TRBV18; D gene: NA; J gene: TRBJ1-1; clone size: once; CDR3 DNA: TGTGCCAGCTCACCAGGGAGTGGCACTGAAGCTTTCTTT; CDR3 protein: CASSPGSGTEAFF
V gene: TRBV12-3/TRBV12-4; D gene: NA; J gene: TRBJ2-7; clone size: NA; CDR3 DNA: TGTGCCAGCAGTACCCAGGGTTGGGTGAGAGAGCAGTACTTC; CDR3 protein: CASSTQGWVREQYF